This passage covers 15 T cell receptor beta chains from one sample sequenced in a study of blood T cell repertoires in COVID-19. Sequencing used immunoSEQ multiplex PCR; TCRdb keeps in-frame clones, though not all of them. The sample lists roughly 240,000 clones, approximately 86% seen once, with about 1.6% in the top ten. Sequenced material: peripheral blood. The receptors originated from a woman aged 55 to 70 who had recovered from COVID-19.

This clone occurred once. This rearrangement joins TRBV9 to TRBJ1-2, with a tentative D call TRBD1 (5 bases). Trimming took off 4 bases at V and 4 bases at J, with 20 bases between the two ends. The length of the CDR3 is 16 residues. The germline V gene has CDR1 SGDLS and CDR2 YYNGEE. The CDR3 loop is CASSPTVGRGSYGYTF. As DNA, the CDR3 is TGTGCCAGCAGCCCCACGGTGGGGCGCGGTAGCTATGGCTACACCTTC. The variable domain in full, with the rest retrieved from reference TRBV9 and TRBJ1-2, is DSGVTQTPKHLITATGQRVTLRCSPRSGDLSVYWYQQSLDQGLQFLIQYYNGEERAKGNILERFSAQQFPDLHSELNLSSLELGDSALYFCASSPTVGRGSYGYTFGSGTRLTVV.

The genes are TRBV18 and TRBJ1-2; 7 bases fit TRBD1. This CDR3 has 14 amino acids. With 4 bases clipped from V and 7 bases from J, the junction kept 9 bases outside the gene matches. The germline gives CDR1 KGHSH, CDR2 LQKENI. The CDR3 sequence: CASSLQGLAGGYTF. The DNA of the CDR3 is TGTGCCAGCTCACTACAGGGGCTGGCGGGTGGCTACACCTTC.

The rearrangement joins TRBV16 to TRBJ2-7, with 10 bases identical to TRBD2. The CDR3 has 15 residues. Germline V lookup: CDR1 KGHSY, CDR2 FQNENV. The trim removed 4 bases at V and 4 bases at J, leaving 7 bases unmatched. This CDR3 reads CASSPASGGAYEQYF. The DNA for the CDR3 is TGTGCCAGCAGCCCCGCGAGCGGGGGGGCTTACGAGCAGTACTTC.

The CDR3 region has the DNA TGTGCCATCAGTGATCCCTCAGCGGGGACGCAGTATTTT. Its protein product is CAISDPSAGTQYF. V usage is TRBV10-3 and J usage is TRBJ2-3, with 7 bases aligning to TRBD2. The ends lost 3 bases at V and 9 bases at J; junction bases unmatched: 6. Germline CDR1 is ENHRY and CDR2 is SYGVKD. The CDR3 is 13 residues long.

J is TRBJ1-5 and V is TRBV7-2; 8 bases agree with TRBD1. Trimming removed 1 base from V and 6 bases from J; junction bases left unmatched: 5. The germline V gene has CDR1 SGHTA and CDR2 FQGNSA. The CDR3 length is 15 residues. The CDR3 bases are TGTGCCAGCAGCTTAGGGGACAGGTTCGGTCAGCCCCAGCATTTT. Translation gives CASSLGDRFGQPQHF.

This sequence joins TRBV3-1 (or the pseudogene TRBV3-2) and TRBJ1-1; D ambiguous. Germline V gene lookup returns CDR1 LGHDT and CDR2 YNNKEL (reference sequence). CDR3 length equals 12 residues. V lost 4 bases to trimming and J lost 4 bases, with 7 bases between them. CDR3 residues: CASSRAGTEAFF. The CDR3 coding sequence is TGTGCCAGCAGCCGCGCCGGCACTGAAGCTTTCTTT.

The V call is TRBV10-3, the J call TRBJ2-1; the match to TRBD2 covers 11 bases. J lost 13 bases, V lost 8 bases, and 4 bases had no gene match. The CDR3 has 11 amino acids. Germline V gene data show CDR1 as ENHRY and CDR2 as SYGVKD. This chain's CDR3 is CAISSGGLQFF. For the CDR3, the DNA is TGTGCCATCTCTAGCGGGGGGCTTCAGTTCTTC.

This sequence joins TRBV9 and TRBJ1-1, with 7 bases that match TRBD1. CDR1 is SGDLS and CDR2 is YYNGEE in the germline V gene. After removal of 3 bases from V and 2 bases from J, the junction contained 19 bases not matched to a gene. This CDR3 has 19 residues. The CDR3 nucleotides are TGTGCCAGCAGCGACCCTAAAAGAATGGGACAGAGGGGTAACACTGAAGCTTTCTTT. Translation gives CASSDPKRMGQRGNTEAFF.

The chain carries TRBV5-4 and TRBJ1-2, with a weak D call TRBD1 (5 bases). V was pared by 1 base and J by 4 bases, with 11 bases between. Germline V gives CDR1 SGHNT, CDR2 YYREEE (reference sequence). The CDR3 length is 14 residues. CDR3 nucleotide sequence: TGTGCCAGCAGCTTGCCAGGGCGGCGCTATGGCTACACCTTC. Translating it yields CASSLPGRRYGYTF.

The CDR3 spells CASSYSADTSSYEQYF. The CDR3 coding sequence is TGTGCCAGCAGTTACTCGGCTGACACGTCAAGTTACGAGCAGTACTTC. The genes are TRBV6-2 or TRBV6-3 and TRBJ2-7; D is uncertain. Trimming cost V 0 bases and J 4 bases, with 16 bases left between them. Germline assignment: CDR1 MNHEY and CDR2 SVGEGT. The CDR3 loop spans 16 amino acids.

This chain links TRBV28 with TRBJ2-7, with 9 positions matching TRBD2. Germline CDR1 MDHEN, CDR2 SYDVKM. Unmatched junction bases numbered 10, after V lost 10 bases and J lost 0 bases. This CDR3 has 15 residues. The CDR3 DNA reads TGTGCCACCTGTCTCCTGCGGGGGGGCTCCTACGAGCAGTACTTC. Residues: CATCLLRGGSYEQYF. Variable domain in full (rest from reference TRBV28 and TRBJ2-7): DVKVTQSSRYLVKRTGEKVFLECVQDMDHENMFWYRQDPGLGLRLIYFSYDVKMKEKGDIPEGYSVSREKKERFSLILESASTNQTSMYLCATCLLRGGSYEQYFGPGTRLTVT.

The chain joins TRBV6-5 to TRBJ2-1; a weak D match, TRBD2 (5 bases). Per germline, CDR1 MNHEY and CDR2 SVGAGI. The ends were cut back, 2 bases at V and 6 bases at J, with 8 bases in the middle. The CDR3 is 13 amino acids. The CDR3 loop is CASSYLGANEQFF. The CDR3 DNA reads TGTGCCAGCAGTTACCTGGGAGCCAATGAGCAGTTCTTC.

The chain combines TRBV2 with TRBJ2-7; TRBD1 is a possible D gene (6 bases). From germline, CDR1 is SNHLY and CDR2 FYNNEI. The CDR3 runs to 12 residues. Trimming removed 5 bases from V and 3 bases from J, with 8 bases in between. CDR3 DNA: TGTGCCAGCAGTAAACAGGGCTACGAGCAGTACTTC. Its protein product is CASSKQGYEQYF.

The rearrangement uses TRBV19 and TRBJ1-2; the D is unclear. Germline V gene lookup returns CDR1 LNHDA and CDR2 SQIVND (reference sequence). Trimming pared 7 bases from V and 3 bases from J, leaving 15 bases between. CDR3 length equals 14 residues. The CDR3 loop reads CASNYFGEDYGYTF. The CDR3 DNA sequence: TGTGCCAGTAATTATTTTGGGGAGGACTATGGCTACACCTTC.

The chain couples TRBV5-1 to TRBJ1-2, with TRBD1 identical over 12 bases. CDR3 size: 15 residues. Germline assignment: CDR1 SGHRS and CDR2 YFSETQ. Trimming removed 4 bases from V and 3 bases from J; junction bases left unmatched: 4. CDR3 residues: CASSHGTGGDYGYTF. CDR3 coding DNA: TGCGCCAGCAGCCACGGGACAGGGGGCGACTATGGCTACACCTTC.